The sequence of this T cell receptor beta chain was determined in a study of identical twins. Study results and caveats: Partial confounding of zero-insertion analyses by invariant MAIT and iNKT cells was possible. High-abundance cord blood beta clonotypes had fewer insertions; memory repertoires showed none.

Notes on this clonotype: Its antigen is unidentified.

Donors uniformly comprised healthy Caucasians. Trimming stripped 8 bases from V and 0 bases from J, with 15 bases between. The CDR3 has 14 residues. The germline gives CDR1 DFQATT, CDR2 SNEGSKA (reference sequence). cDNA carried unique molecular identifiers, and a universal primer site was added by template switching. TCRdb re-derived calls from the 5' RACE reads in MiXCR, one entry per CDR3 protein. The repertoire has around 550,000 distinct CDR3 sequences, approximately 14% of them found once; the top ten carry roughly 0.4%. The sample was also linked to a second study, of yellow fever vaccine responses in identical twins.

The chain links TRBV20-1 to TRBJ2-3, with D hard to call. The clonotype comes from a woman aged 18 to 35 in good health. Sequencing was carried out using CD4+ T cells sorted from blood. CDR3 in DNA: TGCAGTCCTGGACGGTTCCCTAGCACAGATACGCAGTATTTT. Translating it yields CSPGRFPSTDTQYF.